This T cell receptor (beta chain) was profiled in a study of shared clonotypes between healthy human individuals. Overall study: A donor's plate count was three for CD4 naive and three for CD4 memory; CD8 naive had two and CD8 memory one.

Concerning this clone: Its cognate antigen is unknown. Additional DNA sequences in this sample encode the identical CDR3.

Original methodology: In the immunoSEQ data, sequences were junction-only and lacked quality scores, so filtering differed. Repertoires were generated with immunoSEQ multiplex PCR, while TCRdb's copy carries only in-frame clones and drops some. Clone size and the V and J calls come from that table; the DNA yielded D and trimming. The sample contains approximately 980,000 clones, around three quarters of which appear only once. Study results and caveats: Having only a few donors restricted how much genetic and exposure-history diversity was captured.

Sequencing was performed on memory CD4+ T cells sorted from blood. Sample subset: CD45RA-negative fraction. The TCR originated in a man aged 18 to 30 in good health.

CDR3 DNA: TGCGCCAGCAGCTTGGTTTCTTACGAGCAGTACTTC. Its translation: CASSLVSYEQYF. The chain employs TRBV5-1 and TRBJ2-7; D uncertain. Deletions cut 0 bases from V and 4 bases from J, with 5 bases between. CDR1 and CDR2 (germline): SGHRS, YFSETQ. This CDR3 contains 12 residues. Complete variable domain (other parts from reference TRBV5-1 and TRBJ2-7): KAGVTQTPRYLIKTRGQQVTLSCSPISGHRSVSWYQQTPGQGLQFLFEYFSETQRNKGNFPGRFSGRQFSNSRSEMNVSTLELGDSALYLCASSLVSYEQYFGPGTRLTVT.